A single sample is the source of the 14 T cell receptor beta chains below, sequenced in a study of cytomegalovirus exposure and HLA in healthy donors (TCRdb year 2017). The method was the immunoSEQ multiplex PCR assay. The multiplex PCR relied on a mix of 60 forward primers for TCR Vbeta segments and 13 reverse primers for TCR Jbeta segments. TCRdb obtained this table from immuneACCESS and retained in-frame rearrangements with V and J assigned. These tables miss some clones; where compared with another copy, unresolved V genes account for less than half of the shortfall, and the remainder is unexplained. The sample table contains about 220,000 clones; only one count was recorded for 60% to 80% of them. The ten largest make up 1.5% to 2% of the sample. Sequencing was performed on PBMCs. These receptors all come from a woman aged 25 to 39 in good health and CMV-seronegative.

The chain couples TRBV29-1 to TRBJ1-1; 7 nucleotides line up with TRBD1. The germline V gene has CDR1 SQVTM and CDR2 ANQGSEA. This CDR3 spans 14 amino acids. V lost 3 bases to trimming and J lost 4 bases; unmatched junction nucleotides: 8. In DNA, the CDR3 is TGCAGCGTTGAGAGCGACAGGGTCGCCACTGAAGCTTTCTTT. Translated, it gives CSVESDRVATEAFF.

J is TRBJ2-3 and V is TRBV18; 10 nucleotides agree with TRBD1. The CDR3 is 15 amino acids. Germline V lookup: CDR1 KGHSH, CDR2 LQKENI. Trimming at V came to 2 bases and at J to 6 bases, leaving 5 bases not matched to a gene. CDR3 loop: CASSPGTGDRDTQYF. The CDR3 DNA is TGTGCCAGCTCACCAGGGACAGGGGACAGGGATACGCAGTATTTT.

This chain connects TRBV5-1 to TRBJ2-5; D call uncertain. Trimming cost V 5 bases and J 5 bases, with 10 bases left between them. This CDR3 is built from 12 residues. CDR1 and CDR2 from the germline V gene are SGHRS and YFSETQ. The CDR3 is CASSFPGETQYF. The CDR3 DNA reads as TGCGCCAGCAGTTTCCCCGGGGAGACCCAGTACTTC.

The chain employs TRBV5-5 and TRBJ2-1; 7 positions agree with TRBD1. V was clipped by 2 bases and J by 1 base; unmatched bases: 6. This CDR3 region has 16 residues. The germline CDR1 and CDR2 sequences are SGHKS and YYEKEE (reference sequence). The CDR3 sequence: CASSLGQDISYNEQFF. CDR3 sequence (DNA): TGTGCCAGCAGCTTAGGACAGGATATATCCTACAATGAGCAGTTCTTC.

This clone turned up a few times. This chain uses TRBV5-6 with TRBJ1-2; a weak D match, TRBD1 (6 bases). Germline assignment: CDR1 SGHDT and CDR2 YYEEEE. V was pared by 0 bases and J by 4 bases, with 10 bases between. This CDR3 spans 14 amino acids. This CDR3 reads CASSLAADSYGYTF. Written as DNA, the CDR3 is TGTGCCAGCAGCTTGGCTGCGGACAGCTATGGCTACACCTTC.

Turning to this clone: Other DNA variants within this sample encode the same CDR3. The rearrangement uses TRBV27 and TRBJ1-1, with D possibly being TRBD1 (5 bases). Trimming stripped 6 bases from V and 7 bases from J, with 21 bases between. This CDR3 contains 15 residues. Germline V gene sequence: CDR1 MNHEY, CDR2 SMNVEV (reference sequence). This CDR3 reads CASSLQTGGGGEAFF. CDR3 DNA: TGTGCCAGCAGCCTCCAGACGGGGGGGGGAGGTGAAGCTTTCTTT.

V gene TRBV7-2 combines with J gene TRBJ2-5; 12 bases align to TRBD2. The V gene end was trimmed by 5 bases and the J gene end by 5 bases; junction bases not matched to a gene: 9. Germline V gives CDR1 SGHTA, CDR2 FQGNSA. This CDR3 has 16 residues. The CDR3 protein is CASSPPRLAGEETQYF. The CDR3 nucleotides read TGTGCCAGCAGCCCTCCCCGACTAGCGGGAGAGGAGACCCAGTACTTC.

This clone has just a few counts. The chain links TRBV7-8 to TRBJ2-1, with D perhaps TRBD1 (5 bases). The CDR3 consists of 13 residues. The germline CDR1 and CDR2 sequences are SGHVS and FQNEAQ. Trimming stripped 0 bases from V and 12 bases from J, with 12 bases between. The CDR3 sequence is CASSLAAPGWQFF. CDR3 coding DNA: TGTGCCAGCAGCTTAGCGGCCCCAGGGTGGCAGTTCTTC.

This clone was detected a few times. The rearrangement joins TRBV2 to TRBJ1-4, with a possible D match to TRBD1 (6 bases). V was clipped by 5 bases and J by 7 bases, with 17 bases between them. CDR1 and CDR2 from the germline V gene are SNHLY and FYNNEI. The CDR3 extends over 15 amino acids. Here the CDR3 DNA reads TGTGCCAGCAGTATTACCAGGGGTGGGAGTGAAAAACTGTTTTTT. It encodes CASSITRGGSEKLFF.

This clone has a handful of counts. V is TRBV6-1 and J is TRBJ1-2, with a weak D call TRBD1 (5 bases). Trimming removed 5 bases at V and 7 bases at J, with 11 bases between. This CDR3 is built from 12 residues. Germline-derived CDR1 and CDR2 are MNHNS and SASEGT. In nucleotides, the CDR3 is TGTGCCAGCAGTCTAGACAGCCTTGGCTACACCTTC. Translating gives CASSLDSLGYTF.

This clone was observed a handful of times. A read error likely explains this, since a far larger clone differs by one base. This sample includes further DNA sequences coding for the same CDR3. V and J are TRBV6-1 and TRBJ1-6, with 7 bases identical to TRBD1. The ends lost 1 base at V and 14 bases at J; junction bases unmatched: 8. Germline V gene data show CDR1 as MNHNS and CDR2 as SASEGT. CDR3 length: 14 residues. The DNA for the CDR3 is TGTGCCAGCAGTGAAGGCCAGGGGGTCTCAGCCCTCCACTTT. Protein: CASSEGQGVSALHF.

The J gene is TRBJ2-3, the V gene TRBV9; TRBD2 aligns across 10 bases. With V trimmed by 0 bases and J by 8 bases, 9 bases remained unmatched. Germline CDR1 reads SGDLS; CDR2 reads YYNGEE. The CDR3 consists of 16 residues. The CDR3 nucleotides read TGTGCCAGCAGCGTAGGGTCAGCGGGGGGGTTGGGTACGCAGTATTTT. Its translation: CASSVGSAGGLGTQYF. The variable domain in full, completed from reference TRBV9 and TRBJ2-3, reads DSGVTQTPKHLITATGQRVTLRCSPRSGDLSVYWYQQSLDQGLQFLIQYYNGEERAKGNILERFSAQQFPDLHSELNLSSLELGDSALYFCASSVGSAGGLGTQYFGPGTRLTVL.

The chain has TRBV29-1 and TRBJ1-4; tentatively, D is TRBD1 (5 bases). V dropped 2 bases and J dropped 7 bases, with 5 bases sitting between them. There are 11 residues in the CDR3. Germline V CDR1 and CDR2: SQVTM, ANQGSEA. CDR3 region: CSVERGEKLFF. The DNA for the CDR3 is TGCAGCGTTGAAAGGGGTGAAAAACTGTTTTTT.

This clone was counted many times. The CDR3 protein is CASSESRGVYGYTF. CDR3 nucleotide sequence: TGTGCCAGCAGTGAGTCCAGGGGTGTCTATGGCTACACCTTC. V gene TRBV2 combines with J gene TRBJ1-2; D possibly corresponds to TRBD1 (6 bases). With 3 bases removed from V and 4 bases from J, the gap between germline ends came to 12 bases. The CDR3 spans 14 residues. Germline V gene data show CDR1 as SNHLY and CDR2 as FYNNEI.